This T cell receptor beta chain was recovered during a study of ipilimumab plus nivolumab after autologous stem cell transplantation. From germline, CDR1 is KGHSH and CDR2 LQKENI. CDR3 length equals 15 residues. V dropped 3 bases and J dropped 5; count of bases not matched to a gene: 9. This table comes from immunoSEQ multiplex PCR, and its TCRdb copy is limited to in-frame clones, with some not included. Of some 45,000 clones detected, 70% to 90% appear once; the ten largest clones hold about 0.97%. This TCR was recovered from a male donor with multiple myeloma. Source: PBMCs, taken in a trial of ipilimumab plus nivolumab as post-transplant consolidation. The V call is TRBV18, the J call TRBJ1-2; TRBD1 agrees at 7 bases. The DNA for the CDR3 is TGTGCCAGCTCACCCACAGAGAACAGGGGTTATGGCTACACCTTC. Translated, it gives CASSPTENRGYGYTF. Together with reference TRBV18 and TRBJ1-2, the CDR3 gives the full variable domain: NAGVMQNPRHLVRRRGQEARLRCSPMKGHSHVYWYRQLPEEGLKFMVYLQKENIIDESGMPKERFSAEFPKEGPSILRIQQVVRGDSAAYFCASSPTENRGYGYTFGSGTRLTVV.